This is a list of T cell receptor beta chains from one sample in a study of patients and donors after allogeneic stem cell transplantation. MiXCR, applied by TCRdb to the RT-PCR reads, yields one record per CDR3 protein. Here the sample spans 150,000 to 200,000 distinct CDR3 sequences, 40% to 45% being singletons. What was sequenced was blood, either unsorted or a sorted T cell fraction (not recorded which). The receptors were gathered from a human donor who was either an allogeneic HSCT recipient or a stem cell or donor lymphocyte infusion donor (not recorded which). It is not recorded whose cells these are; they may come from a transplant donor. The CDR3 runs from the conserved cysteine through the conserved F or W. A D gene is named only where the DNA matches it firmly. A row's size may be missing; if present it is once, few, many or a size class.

CDR3: CASSLEVGGALNEQFF; DNA: TGCGCCAGCAGCTTGGAGGTGGGAGGGGCCTTAAATGAGCAGTTCTTC; J: TRBJ2-1; D: TRBD2; V: TRBV5-1; size: few
CDR3: CASSLNPAGSRNEQFF; DNA: TGCGCCAGCAGCTTGAATCCGGCGGGAAGCCGCAATGAGCAGTTCTTC; J: TRBJ2-1; D: .; V: TRBV5-1; size: .
CDR3: CASSSPREQYF; DNA: TGTGCCAGCAGCTCCCCCCGCGAGCAGTACTTC; J: TRBJ2-7; D: .; V: TRBV7-9; size: .
CDR3: CASSLAGTGTRYGYTF; DNA: TGTGCCAGCAGTTTAGCGGGGACAGGGACCCGCTATGGCTACACCTTC; J: TRBJ1-2; D: TRBD1; V: TRBV12-3/TRBV12-4; size: .
CDR3: CAISTHRVGSYEQYF; DNA: TGTGCCATTTCGACACACAGGGTTGGGTCCTACGAGCAGTACTTC; J: TRBJ2-7; D: .; V: TRBV27; size: few
CDR3: CASSLSVSAFEQYF; DNA: TGTGCCAGCAGTTTATCCGTTAGCGCGTTCGAGCAGTACTTC; J: TRBJ2-7; D: .; V: TRBV12-3/TRBV12-4; size: .
CDR3: CSVLPGSNQPQHF; DNA: TGCAGCGTCCTTCCTGGAAGCAATCAGCCCCAGCATTTT; J: TRBJ1-5; D: .; V: TRBV29-1; size: few
CDR3: CANLTRDRLSTFSYEQYF; DNA: TGTGCCAACCTTACGCGGGACAGGCTGTCGACCTTCTCCTACGAGCAGTACTTC; J: TRBJ2-7; D: TRBD1; V: TRBV25-1; size: .
CDR3: CATSDPAGGDTQYF; DNA: TGTGCCACCAGTGACCCGGCGGGTGGAGATACGCAGTATTTT; J: TRBJ2-3; D: .; V: TRBV24-1; size: .
CDR3: CASGKGPANYGYTF; DNA: TGTGCCAGCGGGAAGGGACCAGCTAACTATGGCTACACCTTC; J: TRBJ1-2; D: .; V: TRBV6-5; size: few
CDR3: CASSPGLTPNDEQFF; DNA: TGTGCCAGCAGCCCCGGCCTTACGCCCAACGATGAGCAGTTCTTC; J: TRBJ2-1; D: .; V: TRBV7-3; size: .
CDR3: CASSLSSPNTGELFF; DNA: TGTGCCAGCAGTTTAAGCTCCCCGAACACCGGGGAGCTGTTTTTT; J: TRBJ2-2; D: .; V: TRBV12-3/TRBV12-4; size: .
CDR3: CASSVAASSYNEQFF; DNA: TGTGCCAGCAGCGTAGCGGCGAGCTCCTACAATGAGCAGTTCTTC; J: TRBJ2-1; D: .; V: TRBV9; size: .
CDR3: CSSDRGTVTEAFF; DNA: TGCAGCTCAGACAGGGGAACGGTCACTGAAGCTTTCTTT; J: TRBJ1-1; D: TRBD1; V: TRBV29-1; size: many
CDR3: CASSQKRSTSYNEQFF; DNA: TGTGCCAGCAGCCAAAAGCGTTCTACCTCATACAATGAGCAGTTCTTC; J: TRBJ2-1; D: .; V: TRBV9; size: .
CDR3: CASSSGLSSYNEQFF; DNA: TGTGCCAGCAGCTCCGGGCTGAGCTCCTACAATGAGCAGTTCTTC; J: TRBJ2-1; D: .; V: TRBV5-8; size: few
CDR3: CASSLRVWTEAFF; DNA: TGTGCCAGCAGCTTAAGGGTTTGGACTGAAGCTTTTTTT; J: TRBJ1-1; D: .; V: TRBV7-3; size: .
CDR3: CASSPTYTGELFF; DNA: TGTGCCAGCAGCCCGACGTACACCGGGGAGCTGTTTTTT; J: TRBJ2-2; D: .; V: TRBV14; size: .
CDR3: CASSLVWGANTGELFF; DNA: TGTGCCAGCAGCTTAGTGTGGGGGGCGAACACCGGGGAGCTGTTTTTT; J: TRBJ2-2; D: .; V: TRBV7-2; size: .
CDR3: CASSSLGNEKLFF; DNA: TGTGCCAGCAGTTCATTGGGGAACGAAAAACTGTTTTTT; J: TRBJ1-4; D: .; V: TRBV12-3/TRBV12-4; size: .
CDR3: CASSYEGARYGYTF; DNA: TGTGCCAGCAGTTACGAGGGGGCTCGATATGGCTACACCTTC; J: TRBJ1-2; D: TRBD1; V: TRBV6-5; size: few
CDR3: CASQFVSSYNEQFF; DNA: TGTGCCAGCCAGTTTGTAAGCTCCTACAATGAGCAGTTCTTC; J: TRBJ2-1; D: .; V: TRBV28; size: .
CDR3: CASSVGVGGQSGNTIYF; DNA: TGTGCCAGCAGCGTTGGGGTTGGTGGGCAGTCAGGAAACACCATATATTTT; J: TRBJ1-3; D: .; V: TRBV9; size: few
CDR3: CATSEPGQGAETQYF; DNA: TGTGCCACCAGTGAGCCGGGACAGGGTGCAGAGACCCAGTACTTC; J: TRBJ2-5; D: TRBD1; V: TRBV24-1; size: .
CDR3: CASSFRGESYEQYF; DNA: TGTGCCAGCAGTTTCCGGGGGGAATCCTACGAGCAGTACTTC; J: TRBJ2-7; D: TRBD2; V: TRBV28; size: .
CDR3: CASSPRTSGVHEQFF; DNA: TGTGCCAGCTCACCTCGCACTAGCGGAGTCCATGAGCAGTTCTTC; J: TRBJ2-1; D: TRBD2; V: TRBV18; size: few
CDR3: CAISSTDRGYEQYF; DNA: TGTGCCATCAGTTCGACGGACAGGGGGTATGAGCAGTACTTC; J: TRBJ2-7; D: TRBD1; V: TRBV10-3; size: few
CDR3: CASSLGQGARTFF; DNA: TGTGCCAGCAGTTTGGGGCAGGGGGCGCGAACTTTCTTT; J: TRBJ1-1; D: TRBD1; V: TRBV12-3/TRBV12-4; size: .
CDR3: CASSLEGLLYNEQFF; DNA: TGTGCCAGCAGCTTAGAGGGACTTCTGTACAATGAGCAGTTCTTC; J: TRBJ2-1; D: .; V: TRBV7-2; size: .
CDR3: CASSLATGNEQFF; DNA: TGCGCCAGCAGCTTGGCGACGGGCAATGAGCAGTTCTTC; J: TRBJ2-1; D: .; V: TRBV5-1; size: few
CDR3: CASSIGQINTEAFF; DNA: TGTGCCAGCAGTATCGGACAGATTAACACTGAAGCTTTCTTT; J: TRBJ1-1; D: .; V: TRBV28; size: once
CDR3: CASSGIWGELFF; DNA: TGTGCCAGCAGCGGGATCTGGGGAGAGCTGTTTTTT; J: TRBJ2-2; D: .; V: TRBV9; size: .
CDR3: CASSSPDSLTEAFF; DNA: TGTGCCAGCAGCTCCCCAGACAGCTTGACTGAAGCTTTCTTT; J: TRBJ1-1; D: .; V: TRBV7-9; size: few
CDR3: CSVKTSGALGEQFF; DNA: TGCAGCGTAAAGACTAGCGGAGCCCTCGGTGAGCAGTTCTTC; J: TRBJ2-1; D: TRBD2; V: TRBV29-1; size: few
CDR3: CASSLRYTEAFF; DNA: TGTGCCAGCAGCTTACGCTACACTGAAGCTTTCTTT; J: TRBJ1-1; D: .; V: TRBV5-5; size: .
CDR3: CATSGPYRPGLFNEQFF; DNA: TGTGCCACCAGTGGTCCATACCGGCCGGGACTCTTCAATGAGCAGTTCTTC; J: TRBJ2-1; D: .; V: TRBV24-1; size: .
CDR3: CASSLRRDQPQHF; DNA: TGTGCCAGCAGCTTAAGGAGGGATCAGCCCCAGCATTTT; J: TRBJ1-5; D: .; V: TRBV7-2; size: .
CDR3: CASSLYAGDLPSGANVLTF; DNA: TGTGCCAGCAGCTTATATGCGGGAGACCTCCCCTCTGGGGCCAACGTCCTGACTTTC; J: TRBJ2-6; D: TRBD2; V: TRBV7-2; size: .
CDR3: CASSFLTTGELFF; DNA: TGTGCCAGCAGTTTCCTGACTACCGGGGAGCTGTTTTTT; J: TRBJ2-2; D: .; V: TRBV28; size: .
CDR3: CASSLDGMNTEAFF; DNA: TGTGCCAGCAGCTTGGACGGCATGAACACTGAAGCTTTCTTT; J: TRBJ1-1; D: .; V: TRBV5-5; size: .
CDR3: CASSLGLTSASYEQYF; DNA: TGTGCCAGCAGCCTCGGATTGACTAGCGCGTCCTACGAGCAGTACTTC; J: TRBJ2-7; D: TRBD2; V: TRBV4-2; size: .
CDR3: CASRSTGYGYTF; DNA: TGCGCCAGCAGAAGTACAGGGTATGGCTACACCTTC; J: TRBJ1-2; D: .; V: TRBV5-1; size: few
CDR3: CATSDRELGTSGRTDTQYF; DNA: TGTGCCACCAGTGATCGCGAACTCGGGACTAGCGGACGCACAGATACGCAGTATTTT; J: TRBJ2-3; D: TRBD2; V: TRBV24-1; size: once